This T cell receptor (beta chain) emerged from a study of beta chain features in type 1 diabetes. Study at large: Summed over all samples, the examined sorted cells came to 95 million to 130 million.

Of the isolated RNA, all was reverse transcribed, and so the sequenced material was expressed TCRB transcripts. The average read count of naive, central memory and regulatory T cell samples was several million. Assay: immunoSEQ multiplex PCR; the TCRdb copy retains only in-frame clones and omits some. The sample has a few hundred thousand clones, 9.6% seen once. Study-level findings and limits: Shorter TCRB CDR3s, moderately but significantly so, marked every one of the four CD4+ subsets in Type 1 diabetes patients. Within patients, naive, central memory and Treg TCRB repertoires seemed more similar than within healthy donors.

V dropped 4 bases and J dropped 4 bases, with 19 bases sitting between them. Germline V lookup: CDR1 MGHRA, CDR2 YSYEKL. The CDR3 runs 16 residues. This clone was counted at least ten times. Its antigen is currently unknown. Input material: central memory CD4+ T cells from blood. J is TRBJ1-2 and V is TRBV4-1; D remains ambiguous. The receptor was derived from a man aged 25 to 40 with type 1 diabetes. The CDR3 protein is CASSREAGPRGYGYTF. For the CDR3, the DNA is TGCGCCAGCAGCCGGGAGGCAGGCCCCCGAGGCTATGGCTACACCTTC.